What follows is one T cell receptor (beta chain) and its context. V trimming: 2 bases; J trimming: 5 bases; junction bases outside the gene matches: 16. Germline values: CDR1 LGHDT, CDR2 YNNKEL (reference sequence). The CDR3 has 18 amino acids. The sample belongs to a study of blood T cell repertoires in COVID-19. Overall study context: Some COVID-19 samples were acute and others convalescent; all came from the United States, Italy and Spain. PBMCs, B-cell-depleted T cells, or T cells provided the cDNA or gDNA that made up the material.

Using immunoSEQ multiplex PCR, the repertoire was profiled, and TCRdb retains in-frame clones only, with some absent. The repertoire holds under 450,000 clones, with around 84% as singletons. Sequencing input: peripheral blood. The origin of this receptor is a human donor with acute or convalescent COVID-19. The donor label of this sample is uncertain. J is TRBJ1-1 and V is TRBV3-1 (or the pseudogene TRBV3-2); 8 nucleotides agree with TRBD1. CDR3 sequence: CASSQNVARRTGLTEAFF. For the CDR3, the DNA is TGTGCCAGCAGCCAAAACGTGGCTAGACGGACAGGGCTTACTGAAGCTTTCTTT.